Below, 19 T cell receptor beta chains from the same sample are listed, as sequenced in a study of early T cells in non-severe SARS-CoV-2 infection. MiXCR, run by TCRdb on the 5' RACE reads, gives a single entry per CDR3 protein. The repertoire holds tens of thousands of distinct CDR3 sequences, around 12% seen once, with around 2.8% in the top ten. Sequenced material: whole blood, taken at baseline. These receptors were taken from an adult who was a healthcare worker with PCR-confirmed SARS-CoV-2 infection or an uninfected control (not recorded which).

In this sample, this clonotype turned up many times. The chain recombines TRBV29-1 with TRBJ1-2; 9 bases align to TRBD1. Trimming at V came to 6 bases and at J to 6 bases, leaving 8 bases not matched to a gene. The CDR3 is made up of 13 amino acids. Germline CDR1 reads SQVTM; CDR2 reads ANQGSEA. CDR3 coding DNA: TGCAGCGTCGAAAAAGGGACAGGGAATGGCTACACCTTC. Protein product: CSVEKGTGNGYTF.

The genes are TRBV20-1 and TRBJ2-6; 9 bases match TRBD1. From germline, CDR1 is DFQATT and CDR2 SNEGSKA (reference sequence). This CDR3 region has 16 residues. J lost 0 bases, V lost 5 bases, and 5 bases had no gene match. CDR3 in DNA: TGCAGTGCTCGGGAGACAGGGGGCTCTGGGGCCAACGTCCTGACTTTC. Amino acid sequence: CSARETGGSGANVLTF.

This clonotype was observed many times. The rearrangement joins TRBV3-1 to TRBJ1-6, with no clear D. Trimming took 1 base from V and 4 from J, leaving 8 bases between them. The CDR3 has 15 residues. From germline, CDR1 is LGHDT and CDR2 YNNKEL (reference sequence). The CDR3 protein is CASSQASGYNSPLHF. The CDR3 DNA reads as TGTGCCAGCAGCCAAGCCTCAGGTTATAATTCACCCCTCCACTTT.

The CDR3 is CASTLAGQETQYF. CDR3 bases: TGTGCCAGCACCCTAGCGGGCCAAGAGACCCAGTACTTC. V and J are TRBV12-3 or TRBV12-4 and TRBJ2-5, with 8 bases matching TRBD2. This CDR3 has 13 residues. V lost 7 bases and J lost 1; bases outside the gene matches: 2.

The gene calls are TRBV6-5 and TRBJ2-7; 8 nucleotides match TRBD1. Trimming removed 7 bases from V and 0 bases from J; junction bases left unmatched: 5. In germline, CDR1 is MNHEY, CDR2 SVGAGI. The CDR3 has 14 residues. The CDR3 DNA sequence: TGTGCCAGCATGGGACAGGTAAACTCCTACGAGCAGTACTTC. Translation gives CASMGQVNSYEQYF.

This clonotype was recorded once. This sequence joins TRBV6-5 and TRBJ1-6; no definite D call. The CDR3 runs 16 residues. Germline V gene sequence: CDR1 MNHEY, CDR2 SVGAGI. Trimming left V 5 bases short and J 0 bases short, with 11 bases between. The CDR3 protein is CASSPIRSSYNSPLHF. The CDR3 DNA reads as TGTGCCAGCAGTCCAATCCGGAGCTCCTATAATTCACCCCTCCACTTT.

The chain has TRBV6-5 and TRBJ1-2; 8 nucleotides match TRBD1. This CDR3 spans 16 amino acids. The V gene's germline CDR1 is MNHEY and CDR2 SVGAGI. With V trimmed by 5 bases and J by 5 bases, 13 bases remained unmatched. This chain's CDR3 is CASSPRGQGARYGYTF. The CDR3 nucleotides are TGTGCCAGCAGTCCACGAGGGCAGGGGGCGCGGTATGGCTACACCTTC.

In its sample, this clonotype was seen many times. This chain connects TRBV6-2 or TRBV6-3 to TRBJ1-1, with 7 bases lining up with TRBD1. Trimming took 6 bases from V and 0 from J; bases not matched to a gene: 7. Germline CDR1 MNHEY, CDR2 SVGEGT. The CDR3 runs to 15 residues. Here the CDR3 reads CASSQGQRLNTEAFF. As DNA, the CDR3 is TGTGCCAGCAGCCAGGGACAGCGCTTGAACACTGAAGCTTTCTTT.

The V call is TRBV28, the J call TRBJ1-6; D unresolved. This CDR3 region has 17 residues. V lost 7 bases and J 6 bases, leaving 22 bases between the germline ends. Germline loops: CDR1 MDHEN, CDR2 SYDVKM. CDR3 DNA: TGTGCCAGCACCAATGGGAGGGATTTTTTGAGTAATTCACCCCTCCACTTT. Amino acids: CASTNGRDFLSNSPLHF. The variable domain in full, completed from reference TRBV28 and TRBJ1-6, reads DVKVTQSSRYLVKRTGEKVFLECVQDMDHENMFWYRQDPGLGLRLIYFSYDVKMKEKGDIPEGYSVSREKKERFSLILESASTNQTSMYLCASTNGRDFLSNSPLHFGNGTRLTVT.

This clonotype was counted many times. CDR3 DNA: TGCGCCAGCAGCCCCGGACTGTCCTCTGGGGCCAACGTCCTGACTTTC. This translates into CASSPGLSSGANVLTF. The rearrangement uses TRBV5-1 and TRBJ2-6; tentatively, D is TRBD2 (5 bases). The CDR3 runs to 16 residues. Trimming stripped 4 bases from V and 0 bases from J, with 11 bases between. Germline CDR1 is SGHRS and CDR2 is YFSETQ. Complete variable domain (other parts from reference TRBV5-1 and TRBJ2-6): KAGVTQTPRYLIKTRGQQVTLSCSPISGHRSVSWYQQTPGQGLQFLFEYFSETQRNKGNFPGRFSGRQFSNSRSEMNVSTLELGDSALYLCASSPGLSSGANVLTFGAGSRLTVL.

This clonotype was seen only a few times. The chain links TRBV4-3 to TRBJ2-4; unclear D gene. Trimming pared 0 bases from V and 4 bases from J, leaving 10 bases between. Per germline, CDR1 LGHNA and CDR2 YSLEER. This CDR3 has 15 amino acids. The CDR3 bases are TGCGCCAGCAGCCAAGATAGGGCCGGAAAAAACATTCAGTACTTC. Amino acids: CASSQDRAGKNIQYF.

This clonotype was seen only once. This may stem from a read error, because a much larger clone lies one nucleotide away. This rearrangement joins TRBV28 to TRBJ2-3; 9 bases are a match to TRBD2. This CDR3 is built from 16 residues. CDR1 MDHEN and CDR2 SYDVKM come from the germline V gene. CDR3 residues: CTSSFLGGGDTDTQYF. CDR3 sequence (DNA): TGTACCAGCAGTTTTTTGGGCGGGGGGGACACAGATACGCAGTATTTT.

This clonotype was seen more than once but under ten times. The CDR3, as DNA: TGCAGTGCTAGAGTTACCGGGGTAGGCACAGATACGCAGTATTTT. This encodes CSARVTGVGTDTQYF. The rearrangement joins TRBV20-1 to TRBJ2-3; tentatively, D is TRBD2 (5 bases). V was cut by 1 base and J by 1 base, with 12 bases left in between. The CDR3 covers 15 residues. Germline V lookup: CDR1 DFQATT, CDR2 SNEGSKA (reference sequence).

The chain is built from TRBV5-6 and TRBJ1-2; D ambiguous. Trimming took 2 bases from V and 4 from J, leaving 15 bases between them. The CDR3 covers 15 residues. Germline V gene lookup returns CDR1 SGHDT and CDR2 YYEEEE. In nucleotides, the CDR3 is TGTGCCAGCAGCTTAAATCCGGCAGCCTCCTATGGCTACACCTTC. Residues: CASSLNPAASYGYTF.

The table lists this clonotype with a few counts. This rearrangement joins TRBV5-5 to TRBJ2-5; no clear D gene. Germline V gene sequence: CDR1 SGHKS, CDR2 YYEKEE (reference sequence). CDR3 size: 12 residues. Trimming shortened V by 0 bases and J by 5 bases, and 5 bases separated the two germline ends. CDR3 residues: CASSLATETQYF. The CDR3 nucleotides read TGTGCCAGCAGCTTGGCCACGGAGACCCAGTACTTC.

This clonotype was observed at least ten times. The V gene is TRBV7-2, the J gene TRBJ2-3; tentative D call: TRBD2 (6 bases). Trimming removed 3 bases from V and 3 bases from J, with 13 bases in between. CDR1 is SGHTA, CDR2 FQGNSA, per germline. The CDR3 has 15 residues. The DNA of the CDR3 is TGTGCCAGCAGCTTGGGAGGATCTGGTACAGATACGCAGTATTTT. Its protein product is CASSLGGSGTDTQYF.

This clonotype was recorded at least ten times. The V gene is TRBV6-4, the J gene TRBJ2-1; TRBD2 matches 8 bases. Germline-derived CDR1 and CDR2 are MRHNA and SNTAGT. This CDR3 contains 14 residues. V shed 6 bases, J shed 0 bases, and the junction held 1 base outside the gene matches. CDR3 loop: CASRSGSSYNEQFF. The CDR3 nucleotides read TGTGCCAGCAGGAGCGGGAGCTCCTACAATGAGCAGTTCTTC.

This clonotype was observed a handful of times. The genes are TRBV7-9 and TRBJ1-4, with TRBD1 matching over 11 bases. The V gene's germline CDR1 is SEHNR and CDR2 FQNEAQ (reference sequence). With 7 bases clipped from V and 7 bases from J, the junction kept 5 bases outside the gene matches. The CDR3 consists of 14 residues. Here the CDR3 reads CASNSGQGAEKLFF. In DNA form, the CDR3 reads TGTGCCAGCAACTCCGGACAGGGGGCTGAAAAACTGTTTTTT. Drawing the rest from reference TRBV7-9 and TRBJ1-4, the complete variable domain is DTGVSQNPRHKITKRGQNVTFRCDPISEHNRLYWYRQTLGQGPEFLTYFQNEAQLEKSRLLSDRFSAERPKGSFSTLEIQRTEQGDSAMYLCASNSGQGAEKLFFGSGTQLSVL.

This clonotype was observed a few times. In DNA form, the CDR3 reads TGTGCCAGCAGTTACCGCCTAGCGGGGACATCCCAAGAGACCCAGTACTTC. Residues: CASSYRLAGTSQETQYF. The chain has TRBV6-5 and TRBJ2-5; 9 bases agree with TRBD2. From germline, CDR1 is MNHEY and CDR2 SVGAGI. The CDR3 sequence is 17 residues long. V shed 2 bases, J shed 1 base, and the junction held 8 bases outside the gene matches.